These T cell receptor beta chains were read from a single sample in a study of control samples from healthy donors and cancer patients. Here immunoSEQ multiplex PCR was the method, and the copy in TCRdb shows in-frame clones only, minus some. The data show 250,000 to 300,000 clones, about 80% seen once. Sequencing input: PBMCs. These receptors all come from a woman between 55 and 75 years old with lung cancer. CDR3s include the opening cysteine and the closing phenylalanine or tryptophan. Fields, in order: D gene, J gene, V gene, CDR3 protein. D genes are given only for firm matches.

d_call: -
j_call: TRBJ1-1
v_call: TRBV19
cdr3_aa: CASSRQNTEAFF

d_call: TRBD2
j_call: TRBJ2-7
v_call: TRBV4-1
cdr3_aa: CASSQDRTSGAYEQYF

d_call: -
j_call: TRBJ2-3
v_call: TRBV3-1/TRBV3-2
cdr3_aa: CASRKGPGTQYF

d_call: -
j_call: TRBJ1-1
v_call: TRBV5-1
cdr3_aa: CASEIGPLGTEAFF

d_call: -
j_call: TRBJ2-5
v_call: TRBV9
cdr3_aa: CASSPTPPETQYF

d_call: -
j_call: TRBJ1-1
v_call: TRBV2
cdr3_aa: CASRGLLETEAFF

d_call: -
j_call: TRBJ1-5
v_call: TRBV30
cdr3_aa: CAWSVGGATSQPQHF

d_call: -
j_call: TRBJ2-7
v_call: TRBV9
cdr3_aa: CASSVGGKYEQYF

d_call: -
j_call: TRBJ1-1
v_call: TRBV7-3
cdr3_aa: CASSFRSGGEAFF

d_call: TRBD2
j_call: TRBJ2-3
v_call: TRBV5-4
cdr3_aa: CASSASGGGTDTQYF

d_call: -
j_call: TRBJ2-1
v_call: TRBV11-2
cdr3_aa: CASSSLRGYNEQFF

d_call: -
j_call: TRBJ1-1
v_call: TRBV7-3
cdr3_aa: CASSPPGLNTEAFF

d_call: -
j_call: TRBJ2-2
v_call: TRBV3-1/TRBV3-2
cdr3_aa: CASNRGTGELFF

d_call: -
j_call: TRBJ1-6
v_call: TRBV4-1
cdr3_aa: CASSQEYTNSPLHF

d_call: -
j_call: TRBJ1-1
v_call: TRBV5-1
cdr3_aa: CASSLEGVNTEAFF

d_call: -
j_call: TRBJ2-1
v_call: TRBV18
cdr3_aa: CASSGQLGYNEQFF

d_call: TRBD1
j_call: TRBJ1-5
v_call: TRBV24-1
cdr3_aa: CATSSGQGEQPQHF

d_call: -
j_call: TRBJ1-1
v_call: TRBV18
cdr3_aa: CASSPPSMNTEAFF

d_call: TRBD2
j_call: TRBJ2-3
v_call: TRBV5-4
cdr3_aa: CASSDRRESTDTQYF

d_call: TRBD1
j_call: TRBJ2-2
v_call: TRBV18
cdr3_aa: CASSPRQGKWSTGELFF

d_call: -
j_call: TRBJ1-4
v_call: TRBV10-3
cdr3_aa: CAISESQVGEKLFF

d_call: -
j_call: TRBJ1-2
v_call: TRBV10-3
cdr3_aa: CAISEQGLYGYTF

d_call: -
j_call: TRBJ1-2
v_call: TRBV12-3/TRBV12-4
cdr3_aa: CASSRSGGYGYTF

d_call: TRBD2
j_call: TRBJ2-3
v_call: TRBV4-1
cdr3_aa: CASSQDSRLAVSTDTQYF

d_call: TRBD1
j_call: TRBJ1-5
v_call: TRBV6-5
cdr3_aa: CASMMTGNQPQHF

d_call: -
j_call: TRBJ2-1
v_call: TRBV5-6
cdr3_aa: CASSSTDNANNEQFF

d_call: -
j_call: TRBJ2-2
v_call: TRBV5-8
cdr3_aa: CASTKGRLHANTGELFF

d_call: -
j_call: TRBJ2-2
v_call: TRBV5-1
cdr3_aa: CASSLSGSGTGELFF

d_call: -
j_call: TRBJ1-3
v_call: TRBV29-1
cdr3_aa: CSVSDSGNTIYF

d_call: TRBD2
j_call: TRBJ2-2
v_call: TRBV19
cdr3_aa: CASTPQGLASVTGELFF

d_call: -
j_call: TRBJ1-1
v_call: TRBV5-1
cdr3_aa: CASSPGGGAEAFF

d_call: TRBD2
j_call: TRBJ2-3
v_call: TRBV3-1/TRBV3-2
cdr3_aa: CASSPRSGSRPDTQYF

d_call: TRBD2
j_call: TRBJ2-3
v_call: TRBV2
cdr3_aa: CASRPRTSGGADTQYF

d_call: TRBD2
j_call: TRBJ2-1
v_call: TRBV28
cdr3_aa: CASSSNLAGDLYNEQFF

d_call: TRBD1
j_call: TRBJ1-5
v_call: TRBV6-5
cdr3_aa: CASRPTGGGQPQHF

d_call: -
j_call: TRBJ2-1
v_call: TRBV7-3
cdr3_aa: CASSLDREGEQFF

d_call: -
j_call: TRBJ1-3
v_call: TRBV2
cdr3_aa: CASSRRNSGNTIYF

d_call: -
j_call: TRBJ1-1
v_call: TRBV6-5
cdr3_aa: CASGPNTEAFF

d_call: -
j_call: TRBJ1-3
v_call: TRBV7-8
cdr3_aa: CASSSGISGNTIYF

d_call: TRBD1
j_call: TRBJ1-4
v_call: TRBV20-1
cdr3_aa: CSASRQGGEKLFF

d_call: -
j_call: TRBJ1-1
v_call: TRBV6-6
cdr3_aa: CASSAIGGTEAFF

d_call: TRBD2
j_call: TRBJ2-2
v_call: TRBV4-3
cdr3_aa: CASSQEAGTAGELFF

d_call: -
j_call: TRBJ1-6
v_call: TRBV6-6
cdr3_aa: CASSYYRDSPLHF

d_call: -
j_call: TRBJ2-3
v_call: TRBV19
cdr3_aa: CASSIRSGEDTQYF

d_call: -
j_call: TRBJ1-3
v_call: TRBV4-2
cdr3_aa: CASSQAGSGNTIYF

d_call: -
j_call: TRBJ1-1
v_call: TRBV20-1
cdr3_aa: CSAGRVVAFF

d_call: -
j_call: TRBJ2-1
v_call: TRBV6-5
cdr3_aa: CASSSGTRLSNEQFF

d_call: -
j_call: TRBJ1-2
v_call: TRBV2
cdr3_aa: CASSEGRLFDYGYTF

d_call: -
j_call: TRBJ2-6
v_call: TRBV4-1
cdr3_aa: CASSRPPGARLSGANVLTF

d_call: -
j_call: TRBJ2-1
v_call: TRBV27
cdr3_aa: CASSLGGVPYNEQFF

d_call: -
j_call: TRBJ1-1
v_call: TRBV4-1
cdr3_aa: CASSLGWGENTEAFF

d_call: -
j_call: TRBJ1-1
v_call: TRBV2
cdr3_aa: CASSPEQGTEAFF

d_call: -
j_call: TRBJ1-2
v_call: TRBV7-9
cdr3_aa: CASSSSGGRLYGYTF

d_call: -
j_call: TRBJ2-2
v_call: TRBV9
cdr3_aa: CASSVNTGSISGELFF